This T cell receptor (beta chain) is drawn from a study of cytomegalovirus exposure and HLA in healthy donors. In the case of this clone: Its antigen is currently unknown.

Germline lookup yields CDR1 MDHEN and CDR2 SYDVKM. The V gene lost 4 bases and the J gene lost 0 bases, with 12 bases spanning the gap. This CDR3 contains 16 residues. The PCR ran on 60 Vbeta and 13 Jbeta primers. Clones were sequenced by immunoSEQ multiplex PCR, and TCRdb holds only the in-frame ones, with some missing. The table has some 150,000 clones, 85% to 90% seen once; the top ten hold 4% to 6.5%. Study outcomes and limitations: A later analysis found TCR association rates differed by HLA locus, highest for DRB1 and lowest for HLA-C.

J is TRBJ1-4 and V is TRBV28, with D possibly being TRBD1 (6 bases). The specimen was PBMCs. This TCR came from a woman under 40 in good health and CMV-seronegative. CDR3 in DNA: TGTGCCAGCAGTTCCGGACAGATTGCAACTAATGAAAAACTGTTTTTT. Its translation: CASSSGQIATNEKLFF.